This TCR beta chain was obtained from a study of T cell responses to AZD1222 COVID-19 vaccine. Study summary: Analyses pooled second doses at about 4 or about 12 weeks.

Germline lookup yields CDR1 MNHEY and CDR2 SVGEGT. This CDR3 has 17 amino acids. J gave up 4 bases and V 2 bases, and 11 bases lay outside the gene matches. The study's findings and limits: None of the repertoires were sampled until the peak T cell response had passed. Clonal diversity was possibly underestimated, and the donors were mostly white British, with more females. In the spike-specific TCR repertoire, nearly half reportedly target unmutated variant regions.

As for this clone: As yet, its antigen is unknown.

Sequenced by immunoSEQ multiplex PCR; TCRdb stores in-frame clones only, minus some. The sample yields more than 100,000 clones, roughly 89% seen once. This chain connects TRBV6-2 or TRBV6-3 to TRBJ2-1; 7 bases line up with TRBD1. The source is an adult in good health. The specimen comprised peripheral blood, sampled on day 0 of AZD1222 vaccination. Here the CDR3 DNA reads TGTGCCAGCAGTTACGATCGGGACAGAACTCTTTACAATGAGCAGTTCTTC. Translated, it gives CASSYDRDRTLYNEQFF.